This entry concerns a single T cell receptor (beta chain). This sample stems from a study of T cell changes during pregnancy in multiple sclerosis. Germline CDR1 SGHDT, CDR2 YYEEEE. V was shortened by 4 bases and J by 0 bases, with 10 bases between the two germline ends. The CDR3 runs 14 residues. TCRdb's table, derived via immunoSEQ multiplex PCR, lists solely in-frame clones and lacks some. The sample has 50,000 to 80,000 clones, 90% to 95% seen once. The TCR comes from a female donor with multiple sclerosis, enrolled in a pregnancy study. The sequencing here drew on CD8+ T cells from peripheral blood mononuclear cells, taken before pregnancy. V usage is TRBV5-6 and J usage is TRBJ1-1; TRBD1 is a possible D gene (6 bases). The CDR3 here is CASSPGQMNTEAFF. For the CDR3, the DNA is TGTGCCAGCAGCCCGGGACAAATGAACACTGAAGCTTTCTTT.